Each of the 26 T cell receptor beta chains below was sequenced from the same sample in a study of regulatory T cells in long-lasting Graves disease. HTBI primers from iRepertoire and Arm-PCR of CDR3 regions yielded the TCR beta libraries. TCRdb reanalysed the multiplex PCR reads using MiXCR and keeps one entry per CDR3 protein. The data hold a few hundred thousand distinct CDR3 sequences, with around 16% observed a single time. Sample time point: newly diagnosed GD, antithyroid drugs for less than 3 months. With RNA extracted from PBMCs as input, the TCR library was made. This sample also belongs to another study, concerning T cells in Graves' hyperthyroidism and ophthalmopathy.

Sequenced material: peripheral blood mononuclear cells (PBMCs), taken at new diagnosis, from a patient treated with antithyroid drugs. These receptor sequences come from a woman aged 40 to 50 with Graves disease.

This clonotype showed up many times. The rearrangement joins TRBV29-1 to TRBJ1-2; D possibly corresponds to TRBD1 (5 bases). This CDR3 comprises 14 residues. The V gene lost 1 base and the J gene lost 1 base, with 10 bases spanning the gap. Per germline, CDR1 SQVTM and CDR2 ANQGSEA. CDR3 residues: CSVEGAGSNYGYTF. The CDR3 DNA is TGCAGCGTTGAAGGGGCAGGGAGTAACTATGGCTACACCTTC.

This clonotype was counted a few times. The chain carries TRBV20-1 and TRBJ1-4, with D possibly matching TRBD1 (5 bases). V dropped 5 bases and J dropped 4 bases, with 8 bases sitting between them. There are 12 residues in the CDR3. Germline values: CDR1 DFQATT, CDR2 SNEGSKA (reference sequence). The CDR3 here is CSARQSNEKLFF. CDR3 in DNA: TGCAGTGCTCGACAGAGTAATGAAAAACTGTTTTTT.

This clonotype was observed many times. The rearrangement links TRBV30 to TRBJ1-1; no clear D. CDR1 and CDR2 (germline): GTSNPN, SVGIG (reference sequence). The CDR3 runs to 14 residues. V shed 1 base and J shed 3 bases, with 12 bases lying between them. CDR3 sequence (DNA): TGTGCCTGGAGTGAGAAGTATGTTGACACTGAAGCTTTCTTT. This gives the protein CAWSEKYVDTEAFF.

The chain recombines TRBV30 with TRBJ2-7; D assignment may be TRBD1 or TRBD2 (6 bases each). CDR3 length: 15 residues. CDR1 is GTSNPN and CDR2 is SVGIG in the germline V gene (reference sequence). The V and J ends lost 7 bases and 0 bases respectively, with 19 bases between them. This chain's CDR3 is CASKVWGASSYEQYF. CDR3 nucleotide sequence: TGTGCCTCCAAAGTTTGGGGGGCGAGCTCCTACGAGCAGTACTTC.

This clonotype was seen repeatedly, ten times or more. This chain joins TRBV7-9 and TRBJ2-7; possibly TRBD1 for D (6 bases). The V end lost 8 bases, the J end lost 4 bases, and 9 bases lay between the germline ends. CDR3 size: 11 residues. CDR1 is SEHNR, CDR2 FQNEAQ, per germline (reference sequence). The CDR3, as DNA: TGTGCCAGCCGGACAGAATACGAGCAGTACTTC. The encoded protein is CASRTEYEQYF.

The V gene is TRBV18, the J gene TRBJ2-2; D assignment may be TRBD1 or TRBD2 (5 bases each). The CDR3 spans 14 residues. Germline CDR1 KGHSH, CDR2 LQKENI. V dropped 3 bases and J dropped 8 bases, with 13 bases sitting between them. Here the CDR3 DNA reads TGTGCCAGCTCACCGAAAGGGGAGTCTGGGGAGCTGTTTTTT. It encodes CASSPKGESGELFF.

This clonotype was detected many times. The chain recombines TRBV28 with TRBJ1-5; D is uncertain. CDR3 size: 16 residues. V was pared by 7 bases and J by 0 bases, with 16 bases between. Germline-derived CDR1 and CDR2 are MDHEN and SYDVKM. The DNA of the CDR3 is TGTGCCAGCACTTTTGGACTTCTAATTAGCAATCAGCCCCAGCATTTT. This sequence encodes CASTFGLLISNQPQHF.

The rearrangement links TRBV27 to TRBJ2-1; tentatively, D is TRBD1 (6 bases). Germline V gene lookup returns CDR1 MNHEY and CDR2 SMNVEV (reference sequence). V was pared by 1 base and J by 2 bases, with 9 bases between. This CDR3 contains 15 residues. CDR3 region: CASSLYGDTYNEQFF. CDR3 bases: TGTGCCAGCAGTTTATACGGGGACACCTACAATGAGCAGTTCTTC.

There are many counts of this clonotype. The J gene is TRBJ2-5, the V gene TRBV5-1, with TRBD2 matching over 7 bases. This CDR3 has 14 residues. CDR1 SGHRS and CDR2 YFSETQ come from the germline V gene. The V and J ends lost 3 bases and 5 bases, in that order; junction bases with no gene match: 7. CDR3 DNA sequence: TGCGCCAGCAGCTGGGAGGGGAGATACGAGACCCAGTACTTC. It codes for CASSWEGRYETQYF.

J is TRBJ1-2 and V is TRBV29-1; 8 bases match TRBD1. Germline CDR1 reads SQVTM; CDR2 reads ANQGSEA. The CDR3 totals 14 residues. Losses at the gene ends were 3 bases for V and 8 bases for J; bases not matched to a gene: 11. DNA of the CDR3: TGCAGCGTTGACGGTCCCAGGGGGCCCAAAGGCTACACCTTC. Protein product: CSVDGPRGPKGYTF.

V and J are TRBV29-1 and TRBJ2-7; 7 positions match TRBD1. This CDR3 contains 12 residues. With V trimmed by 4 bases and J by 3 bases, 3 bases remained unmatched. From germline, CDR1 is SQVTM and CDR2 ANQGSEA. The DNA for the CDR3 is TGCAGCGTTGCGACAGGGTTCTACGAGCAGTACTTC. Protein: CSVATGFYEQYF.

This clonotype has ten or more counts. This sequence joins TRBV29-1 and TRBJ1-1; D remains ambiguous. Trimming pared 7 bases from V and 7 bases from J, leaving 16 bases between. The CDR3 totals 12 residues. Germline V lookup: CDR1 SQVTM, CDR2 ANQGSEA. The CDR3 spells CSARKEDGEAFF. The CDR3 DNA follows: TGCAGCGCCCGAAAGGAGGACGGTGAAGCTTTCTTT.

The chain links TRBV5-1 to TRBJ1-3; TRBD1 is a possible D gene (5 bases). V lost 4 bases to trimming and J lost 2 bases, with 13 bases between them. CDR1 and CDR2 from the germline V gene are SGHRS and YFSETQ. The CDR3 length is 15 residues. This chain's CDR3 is CASSPGTEPGNTIYF. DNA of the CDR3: TGCGCCAGCAGCCCCGGGACCGAACCTGGAAACACCATATATTTT.

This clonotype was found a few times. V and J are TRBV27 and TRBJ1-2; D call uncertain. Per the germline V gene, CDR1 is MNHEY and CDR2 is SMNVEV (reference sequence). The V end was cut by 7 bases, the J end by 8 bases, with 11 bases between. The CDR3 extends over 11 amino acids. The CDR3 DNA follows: TGTGCCAGCACAGGACCCGACGGCTACACCTTC. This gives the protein CASTGPDGYTF.

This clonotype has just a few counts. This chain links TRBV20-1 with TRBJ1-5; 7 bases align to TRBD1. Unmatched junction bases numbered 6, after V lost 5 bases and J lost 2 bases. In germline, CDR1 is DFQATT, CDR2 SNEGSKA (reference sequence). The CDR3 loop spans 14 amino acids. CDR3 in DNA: TGCAGTGCTCTAACAGGGGAGGGCAATCAGCCCCAGCATTTT. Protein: CSALTGEGNQPQHF.

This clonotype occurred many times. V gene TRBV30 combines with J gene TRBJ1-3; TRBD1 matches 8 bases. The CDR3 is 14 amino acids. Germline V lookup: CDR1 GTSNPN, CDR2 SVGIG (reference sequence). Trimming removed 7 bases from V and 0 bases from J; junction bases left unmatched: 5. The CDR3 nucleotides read TGTGCCTCGACAGGGGACTTCTCTGGAAACACCATATATTTT. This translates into CASTGDFSGNTIYF.

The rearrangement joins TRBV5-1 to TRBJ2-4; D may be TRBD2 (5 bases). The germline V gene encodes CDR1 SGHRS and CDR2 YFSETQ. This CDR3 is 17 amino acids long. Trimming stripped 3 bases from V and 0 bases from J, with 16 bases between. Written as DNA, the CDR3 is TGCGCCAGCAGCTCCGGAGGAGTTCCACTAGCCAAAAACATTCAGTACTTC. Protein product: CASSSGGVPLAKNIQYF.

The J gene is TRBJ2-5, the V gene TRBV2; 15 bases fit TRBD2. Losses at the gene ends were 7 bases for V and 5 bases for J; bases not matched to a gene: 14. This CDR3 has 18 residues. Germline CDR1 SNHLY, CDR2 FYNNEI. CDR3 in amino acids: CASNPRTSGGGGRETQYF. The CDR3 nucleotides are TGTGCCAGCAACCCCCGGACTAGCGGGGGGGGAGGTCGGGAGACCCAGTACTTC. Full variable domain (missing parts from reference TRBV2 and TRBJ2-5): EPEVTQTPSHQVTQMGQEVILRCVPISNHLYFYWYRQILGQKVEFLVSFYNNEISEKSEIFDDQFSVERPDGSNFTLKIRSTKLEDSAMYFCASNPRTSGGGGRETQYFGPGTRLLVL.

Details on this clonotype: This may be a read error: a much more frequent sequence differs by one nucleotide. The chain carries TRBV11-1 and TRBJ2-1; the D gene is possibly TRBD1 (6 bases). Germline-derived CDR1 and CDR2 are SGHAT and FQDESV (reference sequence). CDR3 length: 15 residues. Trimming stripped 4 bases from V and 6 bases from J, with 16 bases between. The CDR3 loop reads CASSWGLDLGNEQFF. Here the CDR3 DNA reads TGTGCCAGCAGCTGGGGGCTCGACCTTGGCAATGAGCAGTTCTTC. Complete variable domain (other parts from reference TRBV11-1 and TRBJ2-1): EAEVAQSPRYKITEKSQAVAFWCDPISGHATLYWYRQILGQGPELLVQFQDESVVDDSQLPKDRFSAERLKGVDSTLKIQPAELGDSAMYLCASSWGLDLGNEQFFGPGTRLTVL.

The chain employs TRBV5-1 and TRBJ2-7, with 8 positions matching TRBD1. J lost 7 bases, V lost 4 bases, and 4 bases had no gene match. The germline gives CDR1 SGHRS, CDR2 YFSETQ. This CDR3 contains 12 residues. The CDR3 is CASSATGVEQYF. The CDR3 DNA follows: TGCGCCAGCAGCGCGACAGGGGTTGAGCAGTACTTC.

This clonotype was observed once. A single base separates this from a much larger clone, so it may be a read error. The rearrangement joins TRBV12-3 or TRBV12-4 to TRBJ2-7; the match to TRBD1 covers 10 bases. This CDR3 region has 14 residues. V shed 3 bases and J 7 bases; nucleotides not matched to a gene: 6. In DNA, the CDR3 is TGTGCCAGCAGTTTCGGGACAGGGGAGCGAGAGCAGTACTTC. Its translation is CASSFGTGEREQYF.

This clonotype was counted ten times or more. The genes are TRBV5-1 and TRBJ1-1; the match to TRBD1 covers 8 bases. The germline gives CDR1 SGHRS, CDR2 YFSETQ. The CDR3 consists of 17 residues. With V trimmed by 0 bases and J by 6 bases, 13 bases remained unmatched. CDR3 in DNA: TGCGCCAGCAGCTTGGATGCGCAGGGGGCGACCCCGGCTGAAGCTTTCTTT. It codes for CASSLDAQGATPAEAFF.

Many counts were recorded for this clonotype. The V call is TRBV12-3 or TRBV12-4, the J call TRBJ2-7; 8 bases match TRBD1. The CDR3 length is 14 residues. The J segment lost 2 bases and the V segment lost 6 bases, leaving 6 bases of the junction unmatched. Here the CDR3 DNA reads TGTGCCAGCAGCTCCGGGACAGGAACCTACGAGCAGTACTTC. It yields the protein CASSSGTGTYEQYF.

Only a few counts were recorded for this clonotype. CDR3 region: CAWSVRRSSTDTQYF. The DNA of the CDR3 is TGTGCCTGGAGTGTTAGACGGTCTAGCACAGATACGCAGTATTTT. The genes are TRBV30 and TRBJ2-3, with D uncertain. The CDR3 sequence is 15 residues long. CDR1 and CDR2 (germline): GTSNPN, SVGIG (reference sequence). V lost 0 bases, J lost 0 bases, and 10 bases lay in between.

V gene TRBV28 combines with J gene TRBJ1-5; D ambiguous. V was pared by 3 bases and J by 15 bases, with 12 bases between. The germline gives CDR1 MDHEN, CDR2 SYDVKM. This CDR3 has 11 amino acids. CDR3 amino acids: CASSFNSYRHF. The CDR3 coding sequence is TGTGCCAGCAGTTTTAATTCATACCGGCATTTT.

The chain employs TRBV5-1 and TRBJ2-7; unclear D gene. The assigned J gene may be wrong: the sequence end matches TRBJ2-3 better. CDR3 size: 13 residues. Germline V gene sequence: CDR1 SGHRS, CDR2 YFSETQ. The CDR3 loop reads CASSLDTLDTQYF. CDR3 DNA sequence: TGCGCCAGCAGCTTGGACACCCTAGATACGCAGTATTTT.